This record looks at one T cell receptor beta chain sequence and its context. Libraries were prepared by immunoSEQ multiplex PCR; TCRdb keeps only in-frame clonotypes and omits some of them. The data contain 25,000 to 35,000 clones, about 89% of them singletons. The source of the sample is a study of PD-1 and CTLA-4 blockade in melanoma. The material was CD8+ T cells from peripheral blood, obtained before anti-PD-1 treatment. The TCR sequence derives from a human donor with melanoma.

CDR3 in DNA: TGTGCCAGCAGTGGCGGGCTAGCGGACGAGCAGTACTTC. It encodes CASSGGLADEQYF. The V and J genes are TRBV2 and TRBJ2-7; 7 bases agree with TRBD2. The germline V gene encodes CDR1 SNHLY and CDR2 FYNNEI. The CDR3 has 13 amino acids. Losses at the gene ends were 4 bases for V and 5 bases for J; bases not matched to a gene: 5.